This T cell receptor beta chain comes out of a study of blood T cell repertoires in COVID-19. Study details: Samples representing acute and convalescent COVID-19 were sourced from the United States, Italy and Spain. The analysed material was cDNA or gDNA that came from T cells, B-cell-depleted T cells, or PBMCs.

Trimming took 0 bases from V and 4 from J, leaving 16 bases between them. CDR1 is SGDLS and CDR2 is YYNGEE in the germline V gene. The CDR3 is 16 residues long. As handled by the study authors: Amplified reference gene primers provided the basis for estimating nucleated cell counts. TCRdb's table, derived via immunoSEQ multiplex PCR, lists solely in-frame clones and lacks some. V and J calls and clone size are those listed in that table; D and trimming were worked out from the DNA. The sample includes roughly 64,000 clones, more than 80% of them seen just once. The rearrangement uses TRBV9 and TRBJ1-1; perhaps TRBD1 as D (5 bases). This sequence was found in a woman of 80 years or more with active COVID-19. The sample comprised peripheral blood. CDR3 DNA: TGTGCCAGCAGCGTAGGTGGGACGGGGGAGCGCACTGAAGCTTTCTTT. Encoded protein: CASSVGGTGERTEAFF.